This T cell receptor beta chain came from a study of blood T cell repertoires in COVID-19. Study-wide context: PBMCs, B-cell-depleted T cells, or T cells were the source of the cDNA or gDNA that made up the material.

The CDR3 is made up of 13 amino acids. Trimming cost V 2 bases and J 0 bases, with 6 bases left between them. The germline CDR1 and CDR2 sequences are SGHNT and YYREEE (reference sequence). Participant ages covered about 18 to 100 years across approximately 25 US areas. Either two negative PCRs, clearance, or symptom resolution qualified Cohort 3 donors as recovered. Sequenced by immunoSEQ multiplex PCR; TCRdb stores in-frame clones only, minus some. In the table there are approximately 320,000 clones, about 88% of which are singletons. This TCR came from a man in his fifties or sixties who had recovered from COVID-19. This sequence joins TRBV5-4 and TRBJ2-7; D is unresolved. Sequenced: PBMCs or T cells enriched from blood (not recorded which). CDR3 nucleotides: TGTGCCAGCAGCTTATACAACTCCTACGAGCAGTACTTC. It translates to CASSLYNSYEQYF.